This T cell receptor (beta chain) was recovered during a study of blood T cell repertoires in COVID-19. Here immunoSEQ multiplex PCR was the method, and the copy in TCRdb shows in-frame clones only, minus some. The table includes roughly 300,000 clones, about 90% detected once. The sample holds one count of this clone. The CDR3 contains 13 residues. Germline V lookup: CDR1 LNHDA, CDR2 SQIVND (reference sequence). Trimming cost V 4 bases and J 5 bases; bases outside gene matches: 4. This clonotype was obtained from a woman in her thirties who had recovered from COVID-19. The sample was PBMCs or T cells enriched from blood (not recorded which). The V call is TRBV19, the J call TRBJ1-1; 7 bases are shared with TRBD1. CDR3 DNA sequence: TGTGCCAGTAGTAAGACAGGGCGGACTGAAGCTTTCTTT. This codes for CASSKTGRTEAFF.